Detailed here is one T cell receptor (beta chain). Its matching antigen is unknown. One end of the junction varies from germline; a read error may be responsible. This record comes from a study of T cells in Graves' hyperthyroidism and ophthalmopathy. Amplification yielded TCR beta CDR3 regions, with RNA transcripts as the source. Researchers ran a first-round RT-PCR on the TCR CDR3 using the HTBI primer set. TCRdb re-derived calls from the multiplex PCR reads in MiXCR, one entry per CDR3 protein. The table has roughly 500,000 distinct CDR3 sequences, about half seen once. Reasons for excluding patients were uncontrolled infection, other autoimmune disease, pregnancy or lactation. General observations from the study: Stable hyperthyroidism and ophthalmopathy were separated using 13 V-J signatures. Among thyroid clonotypes expanded above 0.001, most also appeared in blood.

The sample comprised peripheral blood or thyroid tissue (not recorded which). This receptor was identified in an adult woman with Graves' disease, either hyperthyroidism or ophthalmopathy (not recorded which).

The CDR3 DNA sequence: TGTGCCGTCAGGGCCGGAGGGACCTACGAGCAGTACTTC. This sequence encodes CAVRAGGTYEQYF. V and J are TRBV10-3 and TRBJ2-7; D is perhaps TRBD2 (6 bases). This CDR3 comprises 13 residues. From germline, CDR1 is ENHRY and CDR2 SYGVKD.